This passage covers 25 T cell receptor beta chains from one sample sequenced in a study. TCRdb independently ran MiXCR on the 5' RACE reads; one entry per CDR3 protein. The sample carries approximately 40,000 distinct CDR3 sequences, roughly 30% recorded once. Source material: tumor-infiltrating memory CD4+ T cells sorted from the breast tumor. As to subset: memory CD4+ T cells, CD4+CD45RO+CD25-. The receptor source for this set is a female donor with breast cancer.

There are many counts of this clonotype. The J gene is TRBJ2-2, the V gene TRBV20-1, with a weak D call TRBD2 (5 bases). V was trimmed by 5 bases and J by 5 bases, leaving 12 bases between them. This CDR3 is 13 amino acids long. From germline, CDR1 is DFQATT and CDR2 SNEGSKA (reference sequence). The CDR3 sequence is CSARTYETGELFF. CDR3 sequence (DNA): TGCAGTGCTCGGACTTACGAGACCGGGGAGCTGTTTTTT.

This clonotype was counted only a few times. This chain uses TRBV5-1 with TRBJ1-1, with 7 bases matching TRBD1. The CDR3 runs 15 residues. After removal of 4 bases from V and 5 bases from J, the junction contained 11 bases not matched to a gene. Germline V gives CDR1 SGHRS, CDR2 YFSETQ. This CDR3 reads CASSPTSGGGTEAFF. CDR3 nucleotides: TGCGCCAGCAGCCCAACTTCAGGGGGTGGAACTGAAGCTTTCTTT.

The chain recombines TRBV7-4 with TRBJ2-3; D possibly uses TRBD1 or TRBD2 (5 bases each). The CDR3 contains 17 residues. Trimming shortened V by 7 bases and J by 2 bases, and 22 bases separated the two germline ends. Germline V gives CDR1 SGHVT, CDR2 SQSDAQ. CDR3 sequence: CASINFRDPLHTDTQYF. The CDR3 DNA is TGTGCCAGCATCAATTTCCGGGACCCACTCCACACAGATACGCAGTATTTT.

The V and J genes are TRBV7-2 and TRBJ2-1; D may be TRBD1 (5 bases). Germline CDR1 SGHTA, CDR2 FQGNSA. The length of the CDR3 is 14 residues. V gave up 7 bases and J gave up 6 bases, with 16 bases separating them. CDR3 DNA sequence: TGTGCCAGCACCAGCCGGCAGGGTCTCAATGAGCAGTTCTTC. It codes for CASTSRQGLNEQFF.

This clonotype was seen ten or more times. The genes are TRBV5-1 and TRBJ2-7; D is perhaps TRBD1 (6 bases). Germline V gene lookup returns CDR1 SGHRS and CDR2 YFSETQ. The CDR3 is 13 amino acids. V was clipped by 4 bases and J by 3 bases, with 11 bases between them. This chain's CDR3 is CASSHGQNYEQYF. CDR3 nucleotide sequence: TGCGCCAGCAGCCATGGACAGAACTACGAGCAGTACTTC.

This clonotype came up a few times. V gene TRBV20-1 combines with J gene TRBJ2-1; no reliable D call. Trimming left V 3 bases short and J 5 bases short, with 20 bases between. Germline V lookup: CDR1 DFQATT, CDR2 SNEGSKA (reference sequence). This CDR3 contains 16 residues. The CDR3 nucleotides read TGCAGTGCTAGGACCCCGATCCTTCCCGAAGACAATGAGCAGTTCTTC. It encodes CSARTPILPEDNEQFF.

This clonotype was counted between two and nine times. The rearrangement joins TRBV27 to TRBJ1-2; tentatively, D is TRBD1 (6 bases). The CDR3 runs 16 residues. Germline lookup yields CDR1 MNHEY and CDR2 SMNVEV (reference sequence). Trimming pared 4 bases from V and 8 bases from J, leaving 23 bases between. CDR3 coding DNA: TGTGCCAGCAGTTGGGGAACAGGGCGAAGCGTCGCGGGCTACACCTTC. Protein sequence: CASSWGTGRSVAGYTF.

This clonotype is medium-sized by share. The rearrangement joins TRBV12-3 or TRBV12-4 to TRBJ2-7; D gene unclear. The CDR3 is 11 amino acids. V shed 6 bases and J shed 3 bases, with 6 bases lying between them. The DNA for the CDR3 is TGTGCCAGCAGCCCGAACTACGAGCAGTACTTC. It encodes CASSPNYEQYF.

The sample holds a few counts of this clonotype. V usage is TRBV5-1 and J usage is TRBJ2-1, with TRBD2 as a possible D gene (6 bases). V lost 0 bases and J lost 1, with 11 bases in between. The CDR3 runs to 16 residues. CDR1 is SGHRS and CDR2 is YFSETQ in the germline V gene. CDR3 residues: CASSLDTSRSYNEQFF. The CDR3 bases are TGCGCCAGCAGCTTGGATACTAGCCGATCCTACAATGAGCAGTTCTTC.

This sequence joins TRBV5-4 and TRBJ2-5; D may be TRBD1 (6 bases). The CDR3 extends over 15 amino acids. Germline V gene lookup returns CDR1 SGHNT and CDR2 YYREEE (reference sequence). The ends were cut back, 0 bases at V and 3 bases at J, with 12 bases in the middle. The CDR3: CASSLAAGVEETQYF. CDR3 DNA: TGTGCCAGCAGCTTGGCCGCAGGGGTGGAAGAGACCCAGTACTTC.

This sequence joins TRBV5-1 and TRBJ2-1, with 7 positions matching TRBD2. This CDR3 region has 15 residues. J was trimmed by 7 bases and V by 2 bases; bases with no gene match: 9. CDR1 SGHRS and CDR2 YFSETQ come from the germline V gene. CDR3 sequence: CASSFSSGMGNEQFF. CDR3 coding DNA: TGCGCCAGCAGCTTTTCCAGCGGGATGGGGAATGAGCAGTTCTTC.

This clonotype was observed a few times. The chain carries TRBV12-3 or TRBV12-4 and TRBJ1-1; D gene uncertain. This CDR3 contains 13 residues. Trimming stripped 6 bases from V and 1 base from J, with 9 bases between. CDR3 coding DNA: TGTGCCAGCAGCCCACCCTGGAACACTGAAGCTTTCTTT. Protein product: CASSPPWNTEAFF.

This clonotype showed up just a few times. The CDR3, as DNA: TGCGCCAGCAGCCAACGAGCGGTCTCCTACAATGAGCAGTTCTTC. Protein: CASSQRAVSYNEQFF. V gene TRBV4-3 combines with J gene TRBJ2-1; tentatively, D is TRBD2 (5 bases). V was trimmed by 2 bases and J by 0 bases, leaving 8 bases between them. Germline V lookup: CDR1 LGHNA, CDR2 YSLEER. The CDR3 runs 15 residues.

This clonotype occurred many times. The chain joins TRBV5-1 to TRBJ2-1; TRBD1 is a possible D gene (5 bases). This CDR3 is built from 15 residues. Germline assignment: CDR1 SGHRS and CDR2 YFSETQ. Trimming pared 0 bases from V and 8 bases from J, leaving 15 bases between. CDR3: CASSLEGSLWDEQFF. In DNA form, the CDR3 reads TGCGCCAGCAGCTTGGAGGGGTCCCTTTGGGATGAGCAGTTCTTC.

This chain connects TRBV20-1 to TRBJ2-1, with D possibly TRBD2 on 6 matching bases. Per the germline V gene, CDR1 is DFQATT and CDR2 is SNEGSKA (reference sequence). This CDR3 is built from 13 residues. Between the trimmed V and J ends, which lost 6 bases and 7 bases, there was a span of 16 bases. The CDR3 region is CSATQGGPNEQFF. The DNA for the CDR3 is TGCAGTGCGACCCAGGGAGGTCCGAATGAGCAGTTCTTC.

This chain connects TRBV20-1 to TRBJ2-2; 10 bases are shared with TRBD2. V gave up 6 bases and J gave up 2 bases; unmatched junction bases: 6. The CDR3 extends over 15 amino acids. Looked up from germline, CDR1 is DFQATT and CDR2 is SNEGSKA (reference sequence). CDR3 sequence: CSADWTSGNTGELFF. CDR3 bases: TGCAGTGCAGATTGGACTAGCGGAAACACCGGGGAGCTGTTTTTT.

This chain joins TRBV9 and TRBJ1-3; D is ambiguous. Germline CDR1 SGDLS, CDR2 YYNGEE. V lost 0 bases to trimming and J lost 0 bases, with 13 bases between them. CDR3 length equals 17 residues. CDR3 DNA sequence: TGTGCCAGCAGCGTAGCTGGCGAGGGCTACTCTGGAAACACCATATATTTT. Protein: CASSVAGEGYSGNTIYF.

The chain links TRBV7-2 to TRBJ2-1; D remains unclear. V lost 4 bases and J lost 7, with 8 bases in between. This CDR3 contains 12 residues. Germline V lookup: CDR1 SGHTA, CDR2 FQGNSA. CDR3 amino acids: CASSSYWNEQFF. CDR3 DNA sequence: TGTGCCAGCAGCTCATACTGGAATGAGCAGTTCTTC.

This clonotype was recorded at least ten times. V usage is TRBV6-5 and J usage is TRBJ1-2, with D unclear. The CDR3 runs 13 residues. Germline V gives CDR1 MNHEY, CDR2 SVGAGI. Trimming shortened V by 4 bases and J by 5 bases, and 11 bases separated the two germline ends. The CDR3 DNA reads as TGTGCCAGCAGTTTGACACGAGATTATGGCTACACCTTC. Its protein product is CASSLTRDYGYTF.

About this clonotype itself: This could be a read error, since a much larger clone is one nucleotide away. The chain couples TRBV4-1 to TRBJ2-3; 14 bases match TRBD2. The CDR3 is made up of 16 amino acids. The germline V gene has CDR1 MGHRA and CDR2 YSYEKL. In DNA form, the CDR3 reads TGCGCCAGCAGCCAGGCTGGGACTAGCGGGAGAAATACGCTGTATTTT. Amino acids: CASSQAGTSGRNTLYF.

This clonotype was counted once. The rearrangement uses TRBV12-3 or TRBV12-4 and TRBJ1-2, with 7 bases aligning to TRBD1. There are 13 residues in the CDR3. V was clipped by 3 bases and J by 7 bases; unmatched bases: 5. CDR3 bases: TGTGCCAGCAGTTTTAGAGGGGGCTCTGGCTACACCTTC. As protein: CASSFRGGSGYTF.

This clonotype was detected many times. The chain employs TRBV20-1 and TRBJ2-1, with TRBD1 matching 8 bases. Germline V gene lookup returns CDR1 DFQATT and CDR2 SNEGSKA (reference sequence). The CDR3 totals 16 residues. V gave up 3 bases and J gave up 7 bases; unmatched junction bases: 14. The CDR3 loop reads CSARGQASRRGNEQFF. In DNA, the CDR3 is TGCAGTGCTAGGGGACAGGCTAGCCGGAGGGGGAATGAGCAGTTCTTC.

The chain employs TRBV5-1 and TRBJ2-7; 9 positions match TRBD1. Losses at the gene ends were 3 bases for V and 6 bases for J; bases not matched to a gene: 10. Germline assignment: CDR1 SGHRS and CDR2 YFSETQ. There are 15 residues in the CDR3. The CDR3 DNA reads TGCGCCAGCAGCTGGGACAGGGTCGAGGGTAGCGAGCAGTACTTC. It yields the protein CASSWDRVEGSEQYF.

This chain joins TRBV5-1 and TRBJ1-4, with 11 bases identical to TRBD1. V lost 0 bases, J lost 7 bases, and 2 bases stayed unmatched. This CDR3 region has 15 residues. Germline-derived CDR1 and CDR2 are SGHRS and YFSETQ. The CDR3 sequence is CASSLAGTGGEKLFF. CDR3 DNA sequence: TGCGCCAGCAGCTTGGCCGGGACAGGGGGTGAAAAACTGTTTTTT.

This clonotype showed up just a few times. Here the CDR3 DNA reads TGTGCCAGCAGCTTAGACAGGGATCGCGGCTACACCTTC. Translating it yields CASSLDRDRGYTF. The chain links TRBV7-8 to TRBJ1-2, with TRBD1 as a possible D gene (6 bases). V lost 1 base to trimming and J lost 8 bases, with 11 bases between them. The CDR3 covers 13 residues. From germline, CDR1 is SGHVS and CDR2 FQNEAQ.